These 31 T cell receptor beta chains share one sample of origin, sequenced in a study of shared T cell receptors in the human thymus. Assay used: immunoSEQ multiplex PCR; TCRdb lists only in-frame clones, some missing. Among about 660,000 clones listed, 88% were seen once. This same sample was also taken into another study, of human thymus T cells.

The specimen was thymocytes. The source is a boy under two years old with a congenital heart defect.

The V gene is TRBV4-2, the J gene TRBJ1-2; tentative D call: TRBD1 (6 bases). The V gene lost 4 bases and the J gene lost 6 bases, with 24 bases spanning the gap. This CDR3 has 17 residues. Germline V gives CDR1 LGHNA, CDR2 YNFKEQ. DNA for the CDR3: TGTGCCAGCAGCCCGGCGTTTCCTGCACAGGGAGCGCATGGCTACACCTTC. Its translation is CASSPAFPAQGAHGYTF.

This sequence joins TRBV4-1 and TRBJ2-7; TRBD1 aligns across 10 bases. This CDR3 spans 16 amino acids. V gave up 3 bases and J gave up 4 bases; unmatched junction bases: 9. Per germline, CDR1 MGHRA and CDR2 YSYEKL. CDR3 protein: CASSQGTGTGAYEQYF. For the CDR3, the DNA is TGCGCCAGCAGCCAGGGGACCGGGACAGGGGCATACGAGCAGTACTTC.

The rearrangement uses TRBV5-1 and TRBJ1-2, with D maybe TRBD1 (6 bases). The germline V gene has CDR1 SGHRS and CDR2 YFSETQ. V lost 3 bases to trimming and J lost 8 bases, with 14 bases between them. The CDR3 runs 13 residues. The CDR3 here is CASSSGPTGGYTF. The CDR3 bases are TGCGCCAGCAGCTCGGGCCCGACAGGAGGCTACACCTTC.

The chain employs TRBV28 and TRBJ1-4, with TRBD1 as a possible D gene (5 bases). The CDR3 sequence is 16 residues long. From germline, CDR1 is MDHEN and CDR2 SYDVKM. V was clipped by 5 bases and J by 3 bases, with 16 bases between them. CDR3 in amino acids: CASSAGTGPANEKLFF. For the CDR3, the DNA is TGTGCCAGCAGTGCGGGGACGGGGCCGGCTAATGAAAAACTGTTTTTT.

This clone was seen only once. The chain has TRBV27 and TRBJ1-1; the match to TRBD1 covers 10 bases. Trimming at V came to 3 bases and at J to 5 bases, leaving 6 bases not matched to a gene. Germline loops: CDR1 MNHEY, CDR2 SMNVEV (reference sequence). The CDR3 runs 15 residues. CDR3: CASSLRQGAGTEAFF. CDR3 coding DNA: TGTGCCAGCAGTTTGAGACAGGGGGCAGGGACTGAAGCTTTCTTT.

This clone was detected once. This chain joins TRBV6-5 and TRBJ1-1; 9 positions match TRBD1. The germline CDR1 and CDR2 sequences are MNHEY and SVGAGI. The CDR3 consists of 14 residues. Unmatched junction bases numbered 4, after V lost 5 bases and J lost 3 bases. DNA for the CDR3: TGTGCCAGCAGTCCATGGACAGGGGACACTGAAGCTTTCTTT. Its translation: CASSPWTGDTEAFF.

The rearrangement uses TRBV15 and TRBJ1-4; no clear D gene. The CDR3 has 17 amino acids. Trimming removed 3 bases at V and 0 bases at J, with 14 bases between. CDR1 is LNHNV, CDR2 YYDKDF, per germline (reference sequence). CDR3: CATSRGRRLATNEKLFF. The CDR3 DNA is TGTGCCACCAGCAGGGGGAGAAGGCTTGCAACTAATGAAAAACTGTTTTTT. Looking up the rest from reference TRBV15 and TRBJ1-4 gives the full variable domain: DAMVIQNPRYQVTQFGKPVTLSCSQTLNHNVMYWYQQKSSQAPKLLFHYYDKDFNNEADTPDNFQSRRPNTSFCFLDIRSPGLGDTAMYLCATSRGRRLATNEKLFFGSGTQLSVL.

CDR3 sequence reads: CASSSWTGAYEQYF. CDR3 coding DNA: TGTGCCAGCAGCTCTTGGACAGGGGCCTACGAGCAGTACTTC. The chain is built from TRBV13 and TRBJ2-7; 9 nucleotides match TRBD1. Germline CDR1 reads PRHDT; CDR2 reads FYEKMQ (reference sequence). V shed 4 bases, J shed 2 bases, and the junction held 3 bases outside the gene matches. The CDR3 totals 14 residues.

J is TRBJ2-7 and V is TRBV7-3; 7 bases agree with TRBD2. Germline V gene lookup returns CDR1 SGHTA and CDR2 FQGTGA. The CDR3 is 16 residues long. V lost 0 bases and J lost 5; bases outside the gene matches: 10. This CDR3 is CASSLTEEGGRDEQYF. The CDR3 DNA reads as TGTGCCAGCAGCTTAACGGAGGAGGGAGGGAGGGACGAGCAGTACTTC.

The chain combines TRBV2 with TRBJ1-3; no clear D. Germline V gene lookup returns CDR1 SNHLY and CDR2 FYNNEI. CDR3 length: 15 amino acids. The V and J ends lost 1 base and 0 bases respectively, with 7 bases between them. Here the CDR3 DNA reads TGTGCCAGCAGTGAAGAGGCGGTCTCTGGAAACACCATATATTTT. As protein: CASSEEAVSGNTIYF.

DNA of the CDR3: TGTGCCAGCAGTCCACTCCGCGCAGGGGCAACAAAAGCTTTCTTT. It specifies CASSPLRAGATKAFF. V is TRBV27 and J is TRBJ1-1; a weak D match, TRBD1 (6 bases). Germline-derived CDR1 and CDR2 are MNHEY and SMNVEV (reference sequence). V lost 5 bases and J lost 9, with 22 bases in between. This CDR3 is 15 amino acids long.

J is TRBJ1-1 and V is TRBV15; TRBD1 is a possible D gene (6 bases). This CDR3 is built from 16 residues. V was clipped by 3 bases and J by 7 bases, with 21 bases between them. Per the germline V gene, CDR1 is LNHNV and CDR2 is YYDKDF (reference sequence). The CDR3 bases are TGTGCCACCAGCAGCTTAAGATATGGGACACCTATTGAAGCTTTCTTT. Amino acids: CATSSLRYGTPIEAFF.

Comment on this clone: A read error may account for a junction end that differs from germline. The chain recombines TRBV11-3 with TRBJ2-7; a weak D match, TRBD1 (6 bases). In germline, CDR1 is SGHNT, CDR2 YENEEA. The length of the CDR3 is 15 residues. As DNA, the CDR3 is TGTGCCAGCACCAATCCAGTTAAGGACAGCTACGAGCGGTACTTC. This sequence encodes CASTNPVKDSYERYF.

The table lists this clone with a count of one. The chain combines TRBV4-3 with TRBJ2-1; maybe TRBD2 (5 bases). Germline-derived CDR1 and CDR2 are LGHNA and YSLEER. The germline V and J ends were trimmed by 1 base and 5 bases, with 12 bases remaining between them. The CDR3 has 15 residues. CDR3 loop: CASSQVVGRDNEQFF. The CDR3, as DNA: TGCGCCAGCAGCCAAGTAGTTGGGCGGGACAATGAGCAGTTCTTC.

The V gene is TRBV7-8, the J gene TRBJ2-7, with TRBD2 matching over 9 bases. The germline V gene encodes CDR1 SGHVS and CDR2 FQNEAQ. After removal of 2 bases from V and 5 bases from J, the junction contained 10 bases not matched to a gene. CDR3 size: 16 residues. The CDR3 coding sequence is TGTGCCAGCAGCTTACCGAGACTAGCGGCCGGAGACGAGCAGTACTTC. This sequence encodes CASSLPRLAAGDEQYF.

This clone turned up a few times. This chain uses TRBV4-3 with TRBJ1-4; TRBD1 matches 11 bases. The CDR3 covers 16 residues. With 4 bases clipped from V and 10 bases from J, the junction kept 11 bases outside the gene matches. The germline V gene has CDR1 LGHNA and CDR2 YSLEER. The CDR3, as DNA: TGCGCCAGCAGCCCCCGGGGAGGACAGGGGGCAGGAAAACTGTTTTTT. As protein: CASSPRGGQGAGKLFF.

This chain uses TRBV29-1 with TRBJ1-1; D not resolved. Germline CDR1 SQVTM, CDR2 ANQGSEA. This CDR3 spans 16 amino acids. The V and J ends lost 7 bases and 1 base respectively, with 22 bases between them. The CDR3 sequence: CSAVRKGGAANTEAFF. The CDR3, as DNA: TGCAGCGCTGTCCGGAAAGGTGGAGCGGCGAACACTGAAGCTTTCTTT.

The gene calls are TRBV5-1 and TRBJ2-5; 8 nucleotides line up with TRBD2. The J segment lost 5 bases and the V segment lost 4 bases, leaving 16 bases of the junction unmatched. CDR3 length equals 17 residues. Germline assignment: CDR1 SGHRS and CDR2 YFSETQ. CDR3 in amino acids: CASSATSGTRGVETQYF. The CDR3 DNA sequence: TGCGCCAGCAGCGCCACTTCCGGGACTAGGGGGGTGGAGACCCAGTACTTC.

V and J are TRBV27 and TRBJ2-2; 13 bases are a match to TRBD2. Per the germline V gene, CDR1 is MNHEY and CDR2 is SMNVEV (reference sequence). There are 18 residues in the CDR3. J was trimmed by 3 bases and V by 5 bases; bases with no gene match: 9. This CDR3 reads CASSPPGTSGDYTGELFF. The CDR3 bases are TGTGCCAGCAGTCCCCCCGGGACTAGCGGGGACTACACCGGGGAGCTGTTTTTT.

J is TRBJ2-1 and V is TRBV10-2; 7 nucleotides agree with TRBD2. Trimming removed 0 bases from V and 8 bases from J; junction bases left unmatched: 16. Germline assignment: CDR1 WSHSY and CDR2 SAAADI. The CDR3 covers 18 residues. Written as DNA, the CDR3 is TGCGCCAGCAGTGAGTCGAGACTAGCAGCCCGGGGCGGGGATGAGCAGTTCTTC. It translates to CASSESRLAARGGDEQFF.

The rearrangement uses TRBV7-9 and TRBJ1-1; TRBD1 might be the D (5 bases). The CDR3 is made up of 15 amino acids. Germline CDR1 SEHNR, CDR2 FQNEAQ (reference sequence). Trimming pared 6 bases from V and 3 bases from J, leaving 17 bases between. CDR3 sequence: CASSDVGGGDTEAFF. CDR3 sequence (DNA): TGTGCCAGCAGTGACGTCGGGGGAGGGGACACTGAAGCTTTCTTT.

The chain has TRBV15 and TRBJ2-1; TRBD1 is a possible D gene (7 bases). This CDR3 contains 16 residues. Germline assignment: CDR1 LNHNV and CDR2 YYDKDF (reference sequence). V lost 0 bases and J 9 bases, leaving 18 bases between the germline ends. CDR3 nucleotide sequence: TGTGCCACCAGCAGAGACGAGGGCGGGCAGGGGGGTGAGCAGTTCTTC. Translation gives CATSRDEGGQGGEQFF.

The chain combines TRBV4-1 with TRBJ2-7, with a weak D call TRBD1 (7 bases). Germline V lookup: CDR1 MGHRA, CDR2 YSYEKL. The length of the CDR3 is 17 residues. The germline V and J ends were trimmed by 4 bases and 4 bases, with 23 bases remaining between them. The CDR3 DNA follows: TGCGCCAGCAGCCCGAGCCCCGACAGTCAGGGGGGTTACGAGCAGTACTTC. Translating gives CASSPSPDSQGGYEQYF.

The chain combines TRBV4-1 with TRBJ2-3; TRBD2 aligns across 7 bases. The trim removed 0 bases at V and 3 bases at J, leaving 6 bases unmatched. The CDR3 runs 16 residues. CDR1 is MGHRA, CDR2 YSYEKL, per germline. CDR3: CASSQDPSGKTDTQYF. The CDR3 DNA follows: TGCGCCAGCAGCCAAGATCCCAGCGGGAAGACAGATACGCAGTATTTT.

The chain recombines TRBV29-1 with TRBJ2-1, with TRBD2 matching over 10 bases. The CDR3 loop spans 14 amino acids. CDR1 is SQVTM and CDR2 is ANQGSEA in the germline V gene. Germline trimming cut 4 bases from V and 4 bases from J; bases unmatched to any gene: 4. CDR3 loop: CSVGASGGYNEQFF. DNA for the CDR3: TGCAGCGTTGGGGCTAGCGGGGGTTACAATGAGCAGTTCTTC.

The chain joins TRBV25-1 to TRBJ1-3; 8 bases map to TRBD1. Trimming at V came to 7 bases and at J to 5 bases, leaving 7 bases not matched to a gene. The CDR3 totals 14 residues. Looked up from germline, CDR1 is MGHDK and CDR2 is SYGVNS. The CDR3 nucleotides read TGTGCCAGCAAGGACAGGGATCAGAGAAACACCATATATTTT. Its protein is CASKDRDQRNTIYF.

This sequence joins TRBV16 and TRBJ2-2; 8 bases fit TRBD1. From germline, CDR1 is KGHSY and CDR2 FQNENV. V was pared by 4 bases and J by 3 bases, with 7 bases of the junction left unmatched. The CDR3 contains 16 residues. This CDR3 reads CASSRPGQDDTGELFF. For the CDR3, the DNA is TGTGCCAGCAGCCGCCCGGGACAGGATGACACCGGGGAGCTGTTTTTT.

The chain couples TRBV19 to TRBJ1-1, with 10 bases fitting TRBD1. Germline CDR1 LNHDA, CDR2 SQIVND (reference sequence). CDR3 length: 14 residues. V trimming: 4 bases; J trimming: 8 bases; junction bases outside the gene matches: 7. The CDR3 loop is CASSTGTGATEAFF. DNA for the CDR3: TGTGCCAGTAGTACCGGGACAGGGGCTACCGAAGCTTTCTTT.

The CDR3 region is CASSGDRGGWETQYF. CDR3 bases: TGTGCCAGCAGTGGGGACAGGGGAGGCTGGGAGACCCAGTACTTC. The V call is TRBV25-1, the J call TRBJ2-5; 10 bases match TRBD1. From germline, CDR1 is MGHDK and CDR2 SYGVNS. This CDR3 region has 15 residues. Trimming took 4 bases from V and 5 from J; bases not matched to a gene: 7.

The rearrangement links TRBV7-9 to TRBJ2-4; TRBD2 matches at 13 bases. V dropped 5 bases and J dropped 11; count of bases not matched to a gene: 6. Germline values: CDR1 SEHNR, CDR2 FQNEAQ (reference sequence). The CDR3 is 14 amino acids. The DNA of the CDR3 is TGTGCCAGCAGCCCGGGGACTAGCGGGACACTTCAGTACTTC. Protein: CASSPGTSGTLQYF.

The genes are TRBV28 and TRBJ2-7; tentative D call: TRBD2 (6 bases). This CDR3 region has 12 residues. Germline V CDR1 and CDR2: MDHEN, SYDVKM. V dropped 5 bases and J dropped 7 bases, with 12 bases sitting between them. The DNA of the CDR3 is TGTGCCAGCAGTGGCGGGACTGCGGAGCAGTACTTC. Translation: CASSGGTAEQYF.